At least ten counts were recorded for the clone carrying this T cell receptor beta chain. Its antigen is unknown. V lost 2 bases, J lost 1 base, and 15 bases lay in between. Germline CDR1 reads SGHTA; CDR2 reads FQGNSA. The CDR3 totals 16 residues. TCRdb used MiXCR to reprocess the reads, holding one entry per CDR3 protein. In the table there are 160,000 or so distinct CDR3 sequences, around a quarter of which are singletons. This specimen belongs to a study of T cell repertoires in cytomegalovirus infection. In the study overall: Public TCR beta signatures provided an indication of both CMV infection and a matching HLA type.

Study-level points and caveats: HLA-C-restricted TCR beta clonotypes specific for CMV led the ex vivo response. Carriage of CMV together with the relevant HLA was identifiable through cumulative public TCR beta family frequency.

This chain links TRBV7-2 with TRBJ2-7; weak D call: TRBD1 (6 bases). This receptor was identified in a human donor in good health (CMV status not recorded). Some clones in this sample may be carry-over from other donors' samples. Source material: PBMCs. CDR3 protein: CASSLQGQQISYEQYF. As DNA, the CDR3 is TGTGCCAGCAGCTTACAGGGACAACAAATTTCCTACGAGCAGTACTTC. The entire variable domain, with the rest obtained from reference TRBV7-2 and TRBJ2-7, is as follows: GAGVSQSPSNKVTEKGKDVELRCDPISGHTALYWYRQSLGQGLEFLIYFQGNSAPDKSGLPSDRFSAERTGGSVSTLTIQRTQQEDSAVYLCASSLQGQQISYEQYFGPGTRLTVT.